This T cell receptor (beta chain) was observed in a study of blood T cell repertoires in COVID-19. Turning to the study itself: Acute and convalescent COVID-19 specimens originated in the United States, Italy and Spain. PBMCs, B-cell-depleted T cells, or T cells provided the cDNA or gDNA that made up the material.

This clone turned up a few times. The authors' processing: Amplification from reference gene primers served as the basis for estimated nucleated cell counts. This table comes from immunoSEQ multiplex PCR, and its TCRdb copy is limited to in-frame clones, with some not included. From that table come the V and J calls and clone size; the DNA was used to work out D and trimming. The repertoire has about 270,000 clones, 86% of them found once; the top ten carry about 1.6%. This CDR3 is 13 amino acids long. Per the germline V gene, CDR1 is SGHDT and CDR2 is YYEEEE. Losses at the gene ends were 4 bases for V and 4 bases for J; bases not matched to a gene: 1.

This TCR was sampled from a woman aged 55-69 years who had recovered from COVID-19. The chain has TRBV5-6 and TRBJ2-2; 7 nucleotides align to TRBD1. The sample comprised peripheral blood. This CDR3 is CASSQGVTGELFF. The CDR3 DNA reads TGTGCCAGCAGCCAGGGGGTCACCGGGGAGCTGTTTTTT.